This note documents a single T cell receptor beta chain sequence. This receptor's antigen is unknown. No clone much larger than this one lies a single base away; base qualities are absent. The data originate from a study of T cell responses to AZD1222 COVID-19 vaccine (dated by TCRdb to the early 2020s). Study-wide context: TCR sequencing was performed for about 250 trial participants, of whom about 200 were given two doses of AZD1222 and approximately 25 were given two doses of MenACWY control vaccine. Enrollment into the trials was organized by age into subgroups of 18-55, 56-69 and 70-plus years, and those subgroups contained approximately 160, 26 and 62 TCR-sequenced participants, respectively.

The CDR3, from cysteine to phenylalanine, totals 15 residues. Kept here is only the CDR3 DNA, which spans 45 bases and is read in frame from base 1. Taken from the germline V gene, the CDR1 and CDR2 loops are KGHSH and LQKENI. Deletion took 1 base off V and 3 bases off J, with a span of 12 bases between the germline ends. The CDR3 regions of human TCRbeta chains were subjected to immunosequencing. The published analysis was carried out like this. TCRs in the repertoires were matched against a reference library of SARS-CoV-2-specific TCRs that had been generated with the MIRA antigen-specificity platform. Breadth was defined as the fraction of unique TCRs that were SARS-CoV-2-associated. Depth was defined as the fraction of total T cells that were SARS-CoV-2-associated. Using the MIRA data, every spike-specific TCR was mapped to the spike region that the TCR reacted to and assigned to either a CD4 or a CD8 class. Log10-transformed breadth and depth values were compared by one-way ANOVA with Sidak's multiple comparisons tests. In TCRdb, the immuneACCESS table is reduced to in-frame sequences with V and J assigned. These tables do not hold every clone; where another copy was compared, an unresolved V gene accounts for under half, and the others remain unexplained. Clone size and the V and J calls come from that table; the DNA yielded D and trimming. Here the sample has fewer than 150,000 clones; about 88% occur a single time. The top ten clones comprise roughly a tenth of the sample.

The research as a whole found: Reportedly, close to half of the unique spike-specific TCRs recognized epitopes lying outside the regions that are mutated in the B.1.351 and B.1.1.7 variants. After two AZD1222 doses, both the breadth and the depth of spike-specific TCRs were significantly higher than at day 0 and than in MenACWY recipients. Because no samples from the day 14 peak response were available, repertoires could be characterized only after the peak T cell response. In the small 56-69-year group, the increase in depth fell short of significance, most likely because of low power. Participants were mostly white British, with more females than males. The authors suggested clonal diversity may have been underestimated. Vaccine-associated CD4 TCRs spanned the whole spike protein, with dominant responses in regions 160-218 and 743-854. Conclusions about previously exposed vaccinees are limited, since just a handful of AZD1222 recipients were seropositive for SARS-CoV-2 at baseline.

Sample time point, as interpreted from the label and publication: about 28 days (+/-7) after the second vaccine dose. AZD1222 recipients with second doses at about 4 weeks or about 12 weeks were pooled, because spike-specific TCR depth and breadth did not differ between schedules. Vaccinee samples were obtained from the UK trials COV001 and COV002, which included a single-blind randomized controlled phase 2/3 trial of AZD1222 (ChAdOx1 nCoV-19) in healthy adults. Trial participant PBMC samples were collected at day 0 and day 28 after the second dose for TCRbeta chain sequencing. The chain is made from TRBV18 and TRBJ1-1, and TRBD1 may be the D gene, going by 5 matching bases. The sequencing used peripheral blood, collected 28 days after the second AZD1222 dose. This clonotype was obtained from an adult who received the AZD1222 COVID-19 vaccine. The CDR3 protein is CASSPRREWDTEAFF. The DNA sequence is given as TGTGCCAGCTCACCACGCAGGGAATGGGACACTGAAGCTTTCTTT. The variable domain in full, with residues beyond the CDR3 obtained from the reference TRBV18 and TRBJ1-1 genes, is NAGVMQNPRHLVRRRGQEARLRCSPMKGHSHVYWYRQLPEEGLKFMVYLQKENIIDESGMPKERFSAEFPKEGPSILRIQQVVRGDSAAYFCASSPRREWDTEAFFGQGTRLTVV.